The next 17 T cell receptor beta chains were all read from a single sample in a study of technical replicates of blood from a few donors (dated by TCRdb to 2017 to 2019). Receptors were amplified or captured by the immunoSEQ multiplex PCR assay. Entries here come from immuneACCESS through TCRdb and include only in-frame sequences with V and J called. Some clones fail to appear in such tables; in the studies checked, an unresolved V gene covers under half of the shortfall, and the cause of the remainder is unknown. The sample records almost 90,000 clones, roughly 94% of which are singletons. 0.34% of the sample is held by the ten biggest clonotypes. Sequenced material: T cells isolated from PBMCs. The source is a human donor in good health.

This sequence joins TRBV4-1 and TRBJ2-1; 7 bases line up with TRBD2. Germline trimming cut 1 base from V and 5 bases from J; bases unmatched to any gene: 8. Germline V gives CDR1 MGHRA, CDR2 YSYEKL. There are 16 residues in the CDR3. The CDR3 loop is CASSQGTSASDNEQFF. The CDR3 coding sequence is TGCGCCAGCAGCCAAGGAACTAGCGCTTCCGACAATGAGCAGTTCTTC.

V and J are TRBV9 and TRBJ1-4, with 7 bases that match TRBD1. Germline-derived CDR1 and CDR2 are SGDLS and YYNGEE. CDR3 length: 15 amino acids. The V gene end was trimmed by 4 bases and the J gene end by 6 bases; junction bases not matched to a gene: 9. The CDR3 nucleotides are TGTGCCAGCAGCCCGGACACAGGGGAATATGAAAAACTGTTTTTT. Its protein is CASSPDTGEYEKLFF.

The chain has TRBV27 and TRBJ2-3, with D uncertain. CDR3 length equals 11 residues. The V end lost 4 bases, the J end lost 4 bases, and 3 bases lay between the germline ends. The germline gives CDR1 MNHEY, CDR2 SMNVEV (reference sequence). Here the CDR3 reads CASSSSDTQYF. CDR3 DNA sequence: TGTGCCAGCAGTTCCTCAGATACGCAGTATTTT.

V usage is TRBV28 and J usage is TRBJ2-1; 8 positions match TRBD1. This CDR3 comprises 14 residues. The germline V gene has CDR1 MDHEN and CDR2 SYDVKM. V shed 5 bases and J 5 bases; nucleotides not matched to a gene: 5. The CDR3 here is CASSLDREDNEQFF. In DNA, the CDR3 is TGTGCCAGCAGTCTGGACAGGGAGGACAATGAGCAGTTCTTC.

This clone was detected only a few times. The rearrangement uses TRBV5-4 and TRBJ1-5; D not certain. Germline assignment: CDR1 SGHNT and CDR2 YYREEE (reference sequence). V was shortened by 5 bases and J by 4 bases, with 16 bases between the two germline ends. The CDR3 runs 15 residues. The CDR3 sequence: CASRLLGSTNQPQHF. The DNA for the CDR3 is TGTGCCAGCAGACTGCTGGGCAGCACTAATCAGCCCCAGCATTTT.

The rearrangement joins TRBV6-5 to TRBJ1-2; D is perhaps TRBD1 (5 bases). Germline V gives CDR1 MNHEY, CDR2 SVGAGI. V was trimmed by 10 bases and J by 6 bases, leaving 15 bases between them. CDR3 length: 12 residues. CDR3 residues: CATIQGWDGYTF. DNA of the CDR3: TGTGCCACCATTCAGGGCTGGGATGGCTACACCTTC.

CDR3 nucleotide sequence: TGCGCCAGCAGCTTCGACTTAGACGAGCAGTACTTC. It translates to CASSFDLDEQYF. The rearrangement joins TRBV5-1 to TRBJ2-7, with unresolved D. Germline assignment: CDR1 SGHRS and CDR2 YFSETQ. V was pared by 2 bases and J by 5 bases, with 8 bases between. This CDR3 comprises 12 residues.

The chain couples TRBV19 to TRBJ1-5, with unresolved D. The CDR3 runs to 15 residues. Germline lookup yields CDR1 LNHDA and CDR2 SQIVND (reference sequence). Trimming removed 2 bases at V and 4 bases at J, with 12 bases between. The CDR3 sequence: CASSISGLKNQPQHF. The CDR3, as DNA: TGTGCCAGTAGTATATCGGGGTTAAAGAATCAGCCCCAGCATTTT.

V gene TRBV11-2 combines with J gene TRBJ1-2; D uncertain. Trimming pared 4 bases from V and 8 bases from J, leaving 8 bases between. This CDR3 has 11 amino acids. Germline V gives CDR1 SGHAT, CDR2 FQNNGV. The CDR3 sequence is CASSSGWGYTF. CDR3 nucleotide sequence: TGTGCCAGCAGCTCCGGGTGGGGCTACACCTTC.

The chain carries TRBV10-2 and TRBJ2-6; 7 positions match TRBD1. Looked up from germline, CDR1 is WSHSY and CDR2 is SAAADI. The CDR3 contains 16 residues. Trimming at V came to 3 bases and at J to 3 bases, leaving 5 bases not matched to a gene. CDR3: CASSEATGSGANVLTF. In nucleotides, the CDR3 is TGCGCCAGCAGTGAAGCGACAGGGAGTGGGGCCAACGTCCTGACTTTC.

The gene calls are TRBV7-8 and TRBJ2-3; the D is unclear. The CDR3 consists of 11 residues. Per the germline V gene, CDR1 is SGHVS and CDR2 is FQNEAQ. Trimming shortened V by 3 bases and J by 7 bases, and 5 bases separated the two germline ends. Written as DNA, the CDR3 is TGTGCCAGCAGCTTCTCTTATACGCAGTATTTT. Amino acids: CASSFSYTQYF.

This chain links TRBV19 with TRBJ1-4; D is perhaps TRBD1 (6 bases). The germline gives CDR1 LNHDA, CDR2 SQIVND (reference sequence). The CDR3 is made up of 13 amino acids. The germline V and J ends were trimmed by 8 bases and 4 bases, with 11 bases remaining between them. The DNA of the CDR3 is TGTGCCAGTGCAGACAGGTTTAATGAAAAACTGTTTTTT. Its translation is CASADRFNEKLFF.

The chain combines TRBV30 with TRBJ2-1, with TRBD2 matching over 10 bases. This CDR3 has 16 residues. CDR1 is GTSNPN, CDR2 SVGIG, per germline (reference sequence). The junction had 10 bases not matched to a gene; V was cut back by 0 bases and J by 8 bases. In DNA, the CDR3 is TGTGCCTGGAGTGTACCCCGGGCTAGCGGGAGTTATGAGCAGTTCTTC. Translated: CAWSVPRASGSYEQFF.

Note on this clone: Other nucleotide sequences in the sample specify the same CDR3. Here the CDR3 reads CASRLDLSSYNEQFF. The DNA of the CDR3 is TGTGCCAGCAGGCTAGATCTCAGCTCCTACAATGAGCAGTTCTTC. This chain uses TRBV28 with TRBJ2-1; D uncertain. Germline CDR1 is MDHEN and CDR2 is SYDVKM. V was shortened by 6 bases and J by 0 bases, with 12 bases between the two germline ends. CDR3 length: 15 residues. Complete variable domain (other parts from reference TRBV28 and TRBJ2-1): DVKVTQSSRYLVKRTGEKVFLECVQDMDHENMFWYRQDPGLGLRLIYFSYDVKMKEKGDIPEGYSVSREKKERFSLILESASTNQTSMYLCASRLDLSSYNEQFFGPGTRLTVL.

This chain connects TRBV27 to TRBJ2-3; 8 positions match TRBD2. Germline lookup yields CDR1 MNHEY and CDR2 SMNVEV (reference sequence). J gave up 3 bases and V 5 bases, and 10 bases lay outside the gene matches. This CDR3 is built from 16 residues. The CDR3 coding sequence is TGTGCCAGCAGTCTCGGAGCGGGAGCTAGGACAGATACGCAGTATTTT. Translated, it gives CASSLGAGARTDTQYF.

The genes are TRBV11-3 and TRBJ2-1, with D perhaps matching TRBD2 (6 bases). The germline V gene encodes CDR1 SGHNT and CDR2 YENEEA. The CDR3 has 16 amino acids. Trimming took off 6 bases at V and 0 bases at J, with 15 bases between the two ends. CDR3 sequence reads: CASSYQGLSSYNEQFF. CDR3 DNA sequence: TGTGCCAGCAGTTACCAGGGACTTTCCTCCTACAATGAGCAGTTCTTC.

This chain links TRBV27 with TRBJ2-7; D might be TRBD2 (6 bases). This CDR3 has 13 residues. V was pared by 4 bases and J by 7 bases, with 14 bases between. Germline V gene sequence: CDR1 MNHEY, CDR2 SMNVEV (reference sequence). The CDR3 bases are TGTGCCAGCAGTTGGGGAGTTGCGGGAGAGCAGTACTTC. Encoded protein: CASSWGVAGEQYF.